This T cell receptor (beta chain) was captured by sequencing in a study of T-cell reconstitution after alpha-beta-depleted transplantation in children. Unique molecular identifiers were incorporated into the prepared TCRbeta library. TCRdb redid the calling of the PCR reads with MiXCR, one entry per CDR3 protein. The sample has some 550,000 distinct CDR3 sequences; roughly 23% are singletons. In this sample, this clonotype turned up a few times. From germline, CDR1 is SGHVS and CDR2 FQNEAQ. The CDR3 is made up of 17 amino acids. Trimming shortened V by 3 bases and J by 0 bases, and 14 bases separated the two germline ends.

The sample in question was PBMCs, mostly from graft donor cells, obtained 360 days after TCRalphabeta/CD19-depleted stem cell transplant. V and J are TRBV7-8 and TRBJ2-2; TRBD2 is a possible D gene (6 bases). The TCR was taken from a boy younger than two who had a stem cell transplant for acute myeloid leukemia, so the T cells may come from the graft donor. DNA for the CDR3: TGTGCCAGCAGCTTTTTCGGGAGCTCAGCGAACACCGGGGAGCTGTTTTTT. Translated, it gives CASSFFGSSANTGELFF.